The source of this T cell receptor (beta chain) is a study of regulatory T cells in long-lasting Graves disease. As for time point: newly diagnosed GD, antithyroid drugs for less than 3 months. PBMC-derived RNA was used for the TCR library. In building TCR beta libraries, iRepertoire HTBI primers were used together with Arm-PCR of CDR3 regions. As handled by the study authors: Samples revealed 62 TRBV and around 13 TRBJ segments. Using its own MiXCR run on the multiplex PCR reads, TCRdb lists one record per CDR3 protein. The V and J calls and clone size are TCRdb's, not the authors'. The table shows 500,000 or so distinct CDR3 sequences, with roughly a sixth occurring only once. The same data also contributed to another study, on T cells in Graves' hyperthyroidism and ophthalmopathy. That study adds: On the basis of clinical symptoms, serum thyroxine and TRAb, thyroid ultrasound and orbital computed tomography, diagnoses were made. First-round RT-PCR with HTBI primers amplified the TCR CDR3 region.

The origin of this receptor is a woman aged 35 to 59 with Graves disease. The input for sequencing was peripheral blood mononuclear cells (PBMCs), taken at new diagnosis, from a patient treated with antithyroid drugs.

The CDR3 DNA is TGTGCCAGCATTGGGACGCGGGGCACTGAAGCTTTCTTT. It yields the protein CASIGTRGTEAFF. V and J are TRBV2 and TRBJ1-1; D perhaps matches TRBD1 (5 bases). The V end lost 7 bases, the J end lost 4 bases, and 13 bases lay between the germline ends. The CDR3 runs to 13 residues. Germline CDR1 SNHLY, CDR2 FYNNEI. Combining the CDR3 with reference TRBV2 and TRBJ1-1 gives the whole variable domain EPEVTQTPSHQVTQMGQEVILRCVPISNHLYFYWYRQILGQKVEFLVSFYNNEISEKSEIFDDQFSVERPDGSNFTLKIRSTKLEDSAMYFCASIGTRGTEAFFGQGTRLTVV.